The clone carrying this T cell receptor (beta chain) was observed at least ten times. What it recognizes is unknown. This sample is drawn from a study of T cells in Graves' hyperthyroidism and ophthalmopathy. Study outcomes and limitations: Onset of ophthalmopathy came a median about 6.5 months after the model predicted it. Ophthalmopathy cases were set apart from stable hyperthyroidism by a 13 V-J model.

Graves' hyperthyroidism was deemed stable given no ophthalmopathy progression within 18 months. Clinical symptoms, serum thyroxine and TRAb, thyroid ultrasound and orbital computed tomography were used for the diagnoses. What was amplified from RNA transcripts were TCR beta CDR3 regions. The HTBI set primed first-round TCR CDR3 RT-PCR. TCRdb processed the multiplex PCR reads anew with MiXCR; each CDR3 protein has one entry. The sample has under 300,000 distinct CDR3 sequences, approximately 13% seen once; the top ten hold roughly 8.2%. Sequencing was carried out using blood. This clonotype was obtained from a woman aged 35 to 49 with Graves' hyperthyroidism.

The CDR3 coding sequence is TGTGCCATCAGTCCCCGAAGAGGGGGAGATGAAAAACTGTTTTTT. Translated: CAISPRRGGDEKLFF. The J gene is TRBJ1-4, the V gene TRBV10-3, with D possibly being TRBD1 (6 bases). The germline gives CDR1 ENHRY, CDR2 SYGVKD. The CDR3 is 15 residues long. V lost 5 bases, J lost 6 bases, and 16 bases lay in between.